The T cell receptor (beta chain) described here comes from a study of blood T cell repertoires in COVID-19. Germline-derived CDR1 and CDR2 are SGHRS and YFSETQ. V was pared by 4 bases and J by 1 base, with 11 bases between. This CDR3 comprises 14 residues. Clones were sequenced by immunoSEQ multiplex PCR, and TCRdb holds only the in-frame ones, with some missing. This sample has roughly 250,000 clones; approximately 82% occur once, and the top ten carry 4.5% to 6%. V gene TRBV5-1 combines with J gene TRBJ1-1; maybe TRBD1 (6 bases). Sequences were obtained from peripheral blood. The clonotype comes from an elderly woman with active or convalescent COVID-19. In DNA, the CDR3 is TGCGCCAGCAGCAAGGACAGTAAGAACACTGAAGCTTTCTTT. It is translated as CASSKDSKNTEAFF.